The T cell receptor (beta chain) under discussion was sequenced for a study of spatial heterogeneity in lung cancer. Study summary: Alpha-chain sequences were consistently detected in smaller numbers than beta-chain sequences. Combinations of a unique TCR and a UMI were tallied in raw reads, and on average each appeared more than ten times.

A few counts support this clonotype. With the library built for alpha chains, this beta chain is off target and its frequency is not meaningful. Carried by each TCR cDNA molecule was a unique molecular identifier. TCRdb itself ran the 5' RACE reads through MiXCR, one entry per CDR3 protein. The repertoire includes about 12,000 distinct CDR3 sequences, roughly 6.2% of them detected once, and 10% to 13% sits in the top ten. As to time point: sample taken at primary tumor resection. Sequencing covered unsorted whole RNA taken from tumor, nontumor lung or frozen PBMC. There were some 70 donors, all of them untreated patients with early-stage non-small cell lung cancer. The CDR3 has 14 amino acids. Germline CDR1 DFQATT, CDR2 SNEGSKA (reference sequence). V lost 2 bases, J lost 2 bases, and 10 bases lay in between.

The chain employs TRBV20-1 and TRBJ2-4, with a weak D call TRBD1 (6 bases). The sequence was collected from a male donor with early-stage non-small cell lung cancer. The sequencing here drew on normal lung tissue next to the tumor, taken at surgery. CDR3 loop: CSARNRVTKNIQYF. CDR3 sequence (DNA): TGCAGTGCTAGAAACAGGGTAACCAAAAACATTCAGTACTTC.